This T cell receptor (beta chain) was captured by sequencing in a study of cytomegalovirus exposure and HLA in healthy donors. A multiplex PCR was run with 60 Vbeta primers and 13 Jbeta primers. Profiled with immunoSEQ multiplex PCR; TCRdb holds only in-frame clones, not every one. In the table there are 150,000 to 250,000 clones, approximately 85% of which are singletons. Study results and caveats: Reports showed the classifier diagnosing cytomegalovirus status with high specificity and sensitivity. Across HLA loci, a later analysis found differing TCR association rates, with DRB1 most and HLA-C fewest. It was only CMV serostatus that was available as immune exposure information.

Comments on this clone: The target antigen is unknown.

With V trimmed by 3 bases and J by 1 base, 4 bases remained unmatched. CDR3 length: 15 amino acids. Germline V gives CDR1 SGHAT, CDR2 FQNNGV. V usage is TRBV11-2 and J usage is TRBJ1-1; 8 bases match TRBD1. The TCR originated in a woman in her 50s in good health and CMV-seronegative. Source material: PBMCs. The CDR3 loop reads CASSFPGGPNTEAFF. The CDR3 DNA reads as TGTGCCAGCAGCTTCCCAGGGGGCCCGAACACTGAAGCTTTCTTT.